The present T cell receptor (beta chain) was sequenced within a study of PD-1 blockade in mismatch repair-deficient tumors. Looking at the study overall: Patients had over ten mismatch repair-deficient cancer types and were previously treated and progressing.

A few pembrolizumab responders had their TCRs sequenced. There are a few counts of this clone. Its antigen is currently unknown. One end of the junction does not line up with germline, which may come from a read error. The length of the CDR3 is 14 residues. Germline assignment: CDR1 SSHAT and CDR2 FNYEAQ (reference sequence). Method: immunoSEQ multiplex PCR; TCRdb's copy keeps in-frame clones and lacks some. The sample holds roughly 84,000 clones, roughly 80% seen once. Whole-study findings and limits: Tumor-resident clones, often undetectable pretreatment in blood, expanded then contracted after pembrolizumab.

This specimen was peripheral blood, taken 12 weeks after starting pembrolizumab. The clonotype was recovered from an adult with mismatch repair-deficient cancer. This rearrangement joins TRBV7-7 to TRBJ2-7, with 11 nucleotides matching TRBD2. The CDR3 protein is CASSPGTSGYEQYF. CDR3 bases: TGTGCTAGCAGCCCCGGGACTAGCGGCTACGAGCAGTACTTC.